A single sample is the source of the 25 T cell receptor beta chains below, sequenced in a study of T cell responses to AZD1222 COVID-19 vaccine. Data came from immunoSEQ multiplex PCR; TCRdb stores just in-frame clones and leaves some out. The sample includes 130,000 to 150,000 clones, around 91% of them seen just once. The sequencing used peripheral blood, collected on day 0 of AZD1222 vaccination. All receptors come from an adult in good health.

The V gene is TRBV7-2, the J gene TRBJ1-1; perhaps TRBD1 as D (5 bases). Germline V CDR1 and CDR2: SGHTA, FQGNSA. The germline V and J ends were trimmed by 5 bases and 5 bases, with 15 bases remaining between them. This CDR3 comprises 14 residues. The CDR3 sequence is CASSLGQWNTEAFF. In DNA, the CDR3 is TGTGCCAGCAGCCTCGGACAATGGAATACTGAAGCTTTCTTT.

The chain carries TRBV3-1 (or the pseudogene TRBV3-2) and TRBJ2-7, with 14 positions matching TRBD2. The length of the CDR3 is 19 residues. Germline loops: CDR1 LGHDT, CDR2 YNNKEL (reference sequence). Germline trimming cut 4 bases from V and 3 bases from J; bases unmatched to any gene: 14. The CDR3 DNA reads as TGTGCCAGCAGCCCCAGGATCGGGACTAGCGGGAGAGGTTACTACGAGCAGTACTTC. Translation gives CASSPRIGTSGRGYYEQYF.

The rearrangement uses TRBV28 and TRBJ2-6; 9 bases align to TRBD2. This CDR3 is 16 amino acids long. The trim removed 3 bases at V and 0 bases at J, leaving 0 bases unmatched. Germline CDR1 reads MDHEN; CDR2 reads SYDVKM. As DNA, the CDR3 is TGTGCCAGCAGTTTTAGCGGGGGCTCTGGGGCCAACGTCCTGACTTTC. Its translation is CASSFSGGSGANVLTF.

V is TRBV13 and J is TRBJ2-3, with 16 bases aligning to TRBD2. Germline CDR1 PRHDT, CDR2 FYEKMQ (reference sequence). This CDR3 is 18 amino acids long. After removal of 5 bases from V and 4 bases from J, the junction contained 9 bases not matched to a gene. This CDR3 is CASSPPGLAGGPSDTQYF. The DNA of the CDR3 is TGTGCCAGCAGCCCCCCGGGACTAGCGGGAGGGCCCTCAGATACGCAGTATTTT.

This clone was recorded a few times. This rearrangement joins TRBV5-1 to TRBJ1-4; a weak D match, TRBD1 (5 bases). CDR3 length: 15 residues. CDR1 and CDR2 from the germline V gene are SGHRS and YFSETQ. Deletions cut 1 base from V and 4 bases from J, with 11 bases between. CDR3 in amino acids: CASSLRGADNEKLFF. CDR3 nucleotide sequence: TGCGCCAGCAGCTTGCGAGGGGCGGATAATGAAAAACTGTTTTTT. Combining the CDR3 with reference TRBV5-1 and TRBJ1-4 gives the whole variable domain KAGVTQTPRYLIKTRGQQVTLSCSPISGHRSVSWYQQTPGQGLQFLFEYFSETQRNKGNFPGRFSGRQFSNSRSEMNVSTLELGDSALYLCASSLRGADNEKLFFGSGTQLSVL.

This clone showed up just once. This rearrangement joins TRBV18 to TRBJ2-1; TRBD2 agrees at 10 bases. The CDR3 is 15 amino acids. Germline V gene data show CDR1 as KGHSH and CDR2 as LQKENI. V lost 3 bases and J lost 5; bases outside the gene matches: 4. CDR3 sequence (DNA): TGTGCCAGCTCACCTCTAGCGGGGGCCGACAATGAGCAGTTCTTC. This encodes CASSPLAGADNEQFF. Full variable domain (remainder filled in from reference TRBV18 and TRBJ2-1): NAGVMQNPRHLVRRRGQEARLRCSPMKGHSHVYWYRQLPEEGLKFMVYLQKENIIDESGMPKERFSAEFPKEGPSILRIQQVVRGDSAAYFCASSPLAGADNEQFFGPGTRLTVL.

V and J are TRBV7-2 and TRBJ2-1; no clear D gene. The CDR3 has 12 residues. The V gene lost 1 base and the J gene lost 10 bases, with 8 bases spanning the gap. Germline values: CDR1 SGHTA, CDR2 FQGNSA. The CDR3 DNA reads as TGTGCCAGCAGCTTAGGCCCCACCGAGCAGTTCTTC. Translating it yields CASSLGPTEQFF. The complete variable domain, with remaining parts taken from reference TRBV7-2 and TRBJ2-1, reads GAGVSQSPSNKVTEKGKDVELRCDPISGHTALYWYRQSLGQGLEFLIYFQGNSAPDKSGLPSDRFSAERTGGSVSTLTIQRTQQEDSAVYLCASSLGPTEQFFGPGTRLTVL.

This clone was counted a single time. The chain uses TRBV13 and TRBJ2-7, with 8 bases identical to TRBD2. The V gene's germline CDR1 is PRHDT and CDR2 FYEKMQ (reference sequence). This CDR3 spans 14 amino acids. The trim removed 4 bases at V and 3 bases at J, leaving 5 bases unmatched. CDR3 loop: CASSSSGSVYEQYF. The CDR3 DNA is TGTGCCAGCAGCTCAAGCGGGAGTGTCTACGAGCAGTACTTC.

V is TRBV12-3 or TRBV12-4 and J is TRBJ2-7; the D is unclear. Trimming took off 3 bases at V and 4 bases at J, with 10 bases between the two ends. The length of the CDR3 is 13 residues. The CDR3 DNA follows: TGTGCCAGCAGTTTTGGGCAGGCTTACGAGCAGTACTTC. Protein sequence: CASSFGQAYEQYF.

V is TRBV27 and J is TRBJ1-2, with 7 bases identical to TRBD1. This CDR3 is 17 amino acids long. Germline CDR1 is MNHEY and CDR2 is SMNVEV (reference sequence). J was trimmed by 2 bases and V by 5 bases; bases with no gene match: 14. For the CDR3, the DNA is TGTGCCAGCAGTCCATGGAGTGGGATGACAGGGAACTATGGCTACACCTTC. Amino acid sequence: CASSPWSGMTGNYGYTF.

The CDR3 loop is CASSPQETGSDGYTF. The CDR3 bases are TGTGCCAGCTCACCACAAGAAACCGGGAGTGATGGCTACACCTTC. V is TRBV18 and J is TRBJ1-2; D remains ambiguous. The V and J ends lost 1 base and 6 bases respectively, with 15 bases between them. The CDR3 loop spans 15 amino acids. Germline-derived CDR1 and CDR2 are KGHSH and LQKENI. Combining the CDR3 with reference TRBV18 and TRBJ1-2 gives the whole variable domain NAGVMQNPRHLVRRRGQEARLRCSPMKGHSHVYWYRQLPEEGLKFMVYLQKENIIDESGMPKERFSAEFPKEGPSILRIQQVVRGDSAAYFCASSPQETGSDGYTFGSGTRLTVV.

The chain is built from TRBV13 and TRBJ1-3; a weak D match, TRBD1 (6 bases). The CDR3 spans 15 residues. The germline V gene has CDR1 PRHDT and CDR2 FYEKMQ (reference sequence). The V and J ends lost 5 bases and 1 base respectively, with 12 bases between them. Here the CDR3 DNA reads TGTGCCAGCAGCATATTCCAGGGGTCTGGAAACACCATATATTTT. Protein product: CASSIFQGSGNTIYF.

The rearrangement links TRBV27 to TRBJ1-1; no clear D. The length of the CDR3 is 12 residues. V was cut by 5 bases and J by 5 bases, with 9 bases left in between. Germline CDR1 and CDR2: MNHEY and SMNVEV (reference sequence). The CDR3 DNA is TGTGCCAGCAGTGAAGGAGGAACTGAAGCTTTCTTT. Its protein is CASSEGGTEAFF.

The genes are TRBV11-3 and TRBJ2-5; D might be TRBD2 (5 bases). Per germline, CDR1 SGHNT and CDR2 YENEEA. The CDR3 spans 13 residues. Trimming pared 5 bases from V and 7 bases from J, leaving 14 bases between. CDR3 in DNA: TGTGCCAGCAGCCAAACTAGTCTAGGGACCCAGTACTTC. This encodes CASSQTSLGTQYF. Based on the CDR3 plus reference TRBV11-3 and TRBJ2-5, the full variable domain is EAGVVQSPRYKIIEKKQPVAFWCNPISGHNTLYWYLQNLGQGPELLIRYENEEAVDDSQLPKDRFSAERLKGVDSTLKIQPAELGDSAVYLCASSQTSLGTQYFGPGTRLLVL.

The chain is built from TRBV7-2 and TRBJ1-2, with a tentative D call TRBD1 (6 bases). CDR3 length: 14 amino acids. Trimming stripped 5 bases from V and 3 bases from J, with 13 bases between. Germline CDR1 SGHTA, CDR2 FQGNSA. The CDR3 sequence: CASSPQGLDYGYTF. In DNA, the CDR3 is TGTGCCAGCAGCCCACAGGGTCTCGACTATGGCTACACCTTC.

CDR3 sequence (DNA): TGTGCCAGCAGCGCCCTCAGCGGGGGCACAGATACGCAGTATTTT. This translates into CASSALSGGTDTQYF. The chain combines TRBV9 with TRBJ2-3; the match to TRBD2 covers 7 bases. J gave up 1 base and V 3 bases, and 5 bases lay outside the gene matches. This CDR3 comprises 15 residues. CDR1 is SGDLS and CDR2 is YYNGEE in the germline V gene.

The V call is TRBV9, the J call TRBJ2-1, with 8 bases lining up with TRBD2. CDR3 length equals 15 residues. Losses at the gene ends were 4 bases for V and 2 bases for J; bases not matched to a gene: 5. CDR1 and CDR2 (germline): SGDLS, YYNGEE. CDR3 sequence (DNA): TGTGCCAGCAGCCTTAGCGGGACCGCCTACAATGAGCAGTTCTTC. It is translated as CASSLSGTAYNEQFF.

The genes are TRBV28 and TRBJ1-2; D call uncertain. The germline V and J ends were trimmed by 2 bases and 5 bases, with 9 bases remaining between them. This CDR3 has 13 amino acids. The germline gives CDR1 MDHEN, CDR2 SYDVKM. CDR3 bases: TGTGCCAGCAGTTTACAGGTAGAATATGGCTACACCTTC. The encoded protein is CASSLQVEYGYTF.

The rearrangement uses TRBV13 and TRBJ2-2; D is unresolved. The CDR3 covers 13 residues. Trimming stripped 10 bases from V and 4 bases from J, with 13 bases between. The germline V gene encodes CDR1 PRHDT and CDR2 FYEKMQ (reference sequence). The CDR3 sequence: CAIQSSPTGELFF. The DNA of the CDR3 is TGTGCCATCCAGTCGAGCCCCACCGGGGAGCTGTTTTTT.

Here the CDR3 reads CASHSGRLRGGANVLTF. DNA of the CDR3: TGTGCCAGTCATTCCGGGCGGCTGCGTGGTGGGGCCAACGTCCTGACTTTC. The chain couples TRBV28 to TRBJ2-6; D is unresolved. The V end lost 9 bases, the J end lost 3 bases, and 21 bases lay between the germline ends. Germline V lookup: CDR1 MDHEN, CDR2 SYDVKM. CDR3 size: 17 residues.

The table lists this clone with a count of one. The CDR3 loop is CATSRDEPRELSKNIQYF. CDR3 in DNA: TGTGCCACCAGCAGAGATGAGCCCCGGGAGCTGTCCAAAAACATTCAGTACTTC. This chain joins TRBV15 and TRBJ2-4, with D possibly being TRBD2 (6 bases). The CDR3 extends over 18 amino acids. Trimming shortened V by 0 bases and J by 2 bases, and 17 bases separated the two germline ends. Germline CDR1 LNHNV, CDR2 YYDKDF (reference sequence).

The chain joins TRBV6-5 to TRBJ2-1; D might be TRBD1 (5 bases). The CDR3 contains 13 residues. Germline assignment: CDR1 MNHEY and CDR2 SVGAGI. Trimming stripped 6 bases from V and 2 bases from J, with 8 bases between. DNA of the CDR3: TGTGCCAGCAGCTGGGGCCCCTACAATGAGCAGTTCTTC. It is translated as CASSWGPYNEQFF.

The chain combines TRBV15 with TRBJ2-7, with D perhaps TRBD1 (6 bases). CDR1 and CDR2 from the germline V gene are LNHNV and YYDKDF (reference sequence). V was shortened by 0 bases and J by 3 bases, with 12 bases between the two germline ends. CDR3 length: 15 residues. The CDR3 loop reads CATSRERGHGYEQYF. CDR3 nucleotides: TGTGCCACCAGCAGAGAAAGGGGACACGGCTACGAGCAGTACTTC.

CDR3 residues: CASSDGYQPQHF. The CDR3 DNA sequence: TGTGCCAGCAGTGACGGATATCAGCCCCAGCATTTT. The gene calls are TRBV6-4 and TRBJ1-5; D is unclear. CDR1 and CDR2 from the germline V gene are MRHNA and SNTAGT. CDR3 length: 12 amino acids. Trimming took off 2 bases at V and 5 bases at J, with 4 bases between the two ends.

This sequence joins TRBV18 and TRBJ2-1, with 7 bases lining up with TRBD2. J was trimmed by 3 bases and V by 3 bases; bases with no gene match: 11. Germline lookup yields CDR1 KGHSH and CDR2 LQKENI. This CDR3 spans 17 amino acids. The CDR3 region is CASSPQTQAGSYNEQFF. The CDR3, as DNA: TGTGCCAGCTCACCCCAAACTCAAGCGGGAAGCTACAATGAGCAGTTCTTC. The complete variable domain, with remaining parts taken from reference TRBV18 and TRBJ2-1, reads NAGVMQNPRHLVRRRGQEARLRCSPMKGHSHVYWYRQLPEEGLKFMVYLQKENIIDESGMPKERFSAEFPKEGPSILRIQQVVRGDSAAYFCASSPQTQAGSYNEQFFGPGTRLTVL.